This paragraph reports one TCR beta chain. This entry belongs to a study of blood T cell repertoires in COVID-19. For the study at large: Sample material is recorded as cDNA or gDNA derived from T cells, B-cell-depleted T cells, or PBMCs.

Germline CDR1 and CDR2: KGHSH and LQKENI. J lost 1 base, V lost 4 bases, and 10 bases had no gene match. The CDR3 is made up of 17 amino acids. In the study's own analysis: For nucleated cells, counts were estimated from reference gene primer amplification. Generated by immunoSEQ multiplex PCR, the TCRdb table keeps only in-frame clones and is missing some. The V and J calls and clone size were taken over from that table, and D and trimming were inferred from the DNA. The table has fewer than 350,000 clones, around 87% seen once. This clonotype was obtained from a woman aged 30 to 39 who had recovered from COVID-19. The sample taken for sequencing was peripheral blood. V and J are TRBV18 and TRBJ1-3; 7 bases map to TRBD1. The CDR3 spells CASSLLTGQTSGNTIYF. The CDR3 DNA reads TGTGCCAGCTCACTCCTTACGGGACAGACGTCTGGAAACACCATATATTTT.